A single sample is the source of the 24 T cell receptor beta chains below, sequenced in a study of cytomegalovirus exposure and HLA in healthy donors. It was with 60 Vbeta and 13 Jbeta primers that the PCR ran. Clones were read by immunoSEQ multiplex PCR, and TCRdb kept only the in-frame ones, dropping some. The sample consists of around 130,000 clones, over 75% of them appearing once. The sequenced sample consisted of PBMCs. These receptors came from a middle-aged man in good health and CMV-seronegative.

The gene calls are TRBV6-1 and TRBJ1-1; possibly TRBD1 for D (5 bases). Germline values: CDR1 MNHNS, CDR2 SASEGT. V lost 1 base, J lost 5 bases, and 14 bases lay in between. The CDR3 sequence is 15 residues long. The CDR3 coding sequence is TGTGCCAGCAGTGAAGGTTGGGGGGAGAGGACTGAAGCTTTCTTT. It codes for CASSEGWGERTEAFF.

The J gene is TRBJ1-2, the V gene TRBV5-1; D gene uncertain. Looked up from germline, CDR1 is SGHRS and CDR2 is YFSETQ. The CDR3 is made up of 14 amino acids. Trimming took off 4 bases at V and 4 bases at J, with 14 bases between the two ends. The CDR3 bases are TGCGCCAGCAGCCCGCCGAGTGCCGGCTATGGCTACACCTTC. This translates into CASSPPSAGYGYTF.

This clone was detected only once. J is TRBJ1-5 and V is TRBV15; 8 bases agree with TRBD1. The V gene end was trimmed by 0 bases and the J gene end by 1 base; junction bases not matched to a gene: 8. Per the germline V gene, CDR1 is LNHNV and CDR2 is YYDKDF (reference sequence). The CDR3 covers 18 residues. The CDR3 coding sequence is TGTGCCACCAGCAGAGAACCGGACAGGGCTCTCAGCAATCAGCCCCAGCATTTT. Its protein product is CATSREPDRALSNQPQHF. Full variable domain (outside the CDR3, taken from reference TRBV15 and TRBJ1-5): DAMVIQNPRYQVTQFGKPVTLSCSQTLNHNVMYWYQQKSSQAPKLLFHYYDKDFNNEADTPDNFQSRRPNTSFCFLDIRSPGLGDTAMYLCATSREPDRALSNQPQHFGDGTRLSIL.

The J gene is TRBJ1-3, the V gene TRBV7-9, with 8 bases lining up with TRBD1. Germline CDR1 reads SEHNR; CDR2 reads FQNEAQ (reference sequence). Losses at the gene ends were 6 bases for V and 0 bases for J; bases not matched to a gene: 1. The CDR3 has 14 amino acids. Written as DNA, the CDR3 is TGTGCCAGCAGAGGGACAGGCTCTGGAAACACCATATATTTT. The encoded protein is CASRGTGSGNTIYF.

The chain recombines TRBV9 with TRBJ2-1, with D uncertain. The V and J ends lost 0 bases and 3 bases respectively, with 4 bases between them. Germline V gene sequence: CDR1 SGDLS, CDR2 YYNGEE. CDR3 length: 13 amino acids. CDR3 loop: CASSVADYNEQFF. The CDR3, as DNA: TGTGCCAGCAGCGTAGCAGACTACAATGAGCAGTTCTTC.

In this sample, this clone turned up a few times. The gene calls are TRBV28 and TRBJ1-3; TRBD1 might be the D (5 bases). The germline gives CDR1 MDHEN, CDR2 SYDVKM. CDR3 size: 12 residues. V lost 10 bases, J lost 0 bases, and 7 bases lay in between. The CDR3 bases are TGTGCCACCGACAGCTCTGGAAACACCATATATTTT. This translates into CATDSSGNTIYF.

This chain links TRBV19 with TRBJ1-5; D might be TRBD1 (5 bases). The CDR3 has 15 amino acids. Germline V CDR1 and CDR2: LNHDA, SQIVND (reference sequence). V was trimmed by 3 bases and J by 3 bases, leaving 12 bases between them. The CDR3 coding sequence is TGTGCCAGTAGTATGGGAGGGGAGGCCAATCAGCCCCAGCATTTT. This gives the protein CASSMGGEANQPQHF.

This chain connects TRBV5-1 to TRBJ1-2; 11 nucleotides agree with TRBD1. Looked up from germline, CDR1 is SGHRS and CDR2 is YFSETQ. This CDR3 contains 16 residues. Trimming removed 4 bases from V and 8 bases from J; junction bases left unmatched: 13. Here the CDR3 reads CASSPRTGGPPRGYTF. CDR3 sequence (DNA): TGCGCCAGCAGCCCAAGGACAGGGGGCCCCCCGCGAGGCTACACCTTC.

As to this clone: An end of the junction does not agree with germline; a read error may underlie this. CDR3 loop: CASSAYGVGTGEF. The CDR3 DNA follows: TGTGCCAGCAGTGCCTACGGGGTGGGGACAGGGGAGTTT. The chain combines TRBV27 with TRBJ1-1, with 10 bases aligning to TRBD1. The CDR3 length is 13 residues. Germline values: CDR1 MNHEY, CDR2 SMNVEV (reference sequence).

This chain uses TRBV30 with TRBJ2-1; 9 nucleotides agree with TRBD2. There are 16 residues in the CDR3. Germline loops: CDR1 GTSNPN, CDR2 SVGIG (reference sequence). The V and J ends lost 3 bases and 4 bases, in that order; junction bases with no gene match: 10. The chain's CDR3 is CAWRGTGTSPYNEQFF. CDR3 DNA sequence: TGTGCCTGGAGGGGTACCGGGACTAGCCCATACAATGAGCAGTTCTTC.

This chain uses TRBV13 with TRBJ2-5; D may be TRBD2 (5 bases). The J call could be wrong; TRBJ2-7 is a better fit for the DNA end. The germline V gene encodes CDR1 PRHDT and CDR2 FYEKMQ (reference sequence). The CDR3 contains 15 residues. CDR3 DNA sequence: TGTGCCAGCAGCTTAGGCCGGGATCCACTCTACGAGCAGTACTTC. As protein: CASSLGRDPLYEQYF.

This clone has only a few counts. CDR3 loop: CASSYSQGNSPLHF. CDR3 DNA sequence: TGTGCCAGCAGTTACTCACAGGGCAACTCACCCCTCCACTTT. This sequence joins TRBV6-5 and TRBJ1-6, with D possibly matching TRBD1 (6 bases). CDR1 and CDR2 from the germline V gene are MNHEY and SVGAGI. The CDR3 runs 14 residues. V was pared by 0 bases and J by 10 bases, with 10 bases between.

The rearrangement joins TRBV25-1 to TRBJ2-6, with D possibly TRBD1 on 5 matching bases. Germline CDR1 MGHDK, CDR2 SYGVNS. Trimming stripped 2 bases from V and 3 bases from J, with 14 bases between. The CDR3 is made up of 17 amino acids. The CDR3, as DNA: TGTGCCAGCAGTGAAAGGGCAGGGTTTAGTGGGGCCAACGTCCTGACTTTC. It codes for CASSERAGFSGANVLTF.

This clone showed up just a few times. The gene calls are TRBV2 and TRBJ2-1, with D uncertain. V shed 8 bases and J shed 4 bases, with 6 bases lying between them. The CDR3 runs 11 residues. Germline V gene lookup returns CDR1 SNHLY and CDR2 FYNNEI. CDR3 bases: TGTGCCAGCGACAAATACAATGAGCAGTTCTTC. Translating it yields CASDKYNEQFF.

J is TRBJ2-7 and V is TRBV5-1; D call uncertain. CDR3 length: 14 amino acids. Germline assignment: CDR1 SGHRS and CDR2 YFSETQ. V was clipped by 7 bases and J by 3 bases, with 17 bases between them. CDR3 residues: CASSVGDSGYEQYF. The CDR3 coding sequence is TGCGCCAGCTCTGTCGGAGACTCGGGCTACGAGCAGTACTTC.

The J gene is TRBJ2-7, the V gene TRBV19, with TRBD1 identical over 9 bases. Germline lookup yields CDR1 LNHDA and CDR2 SQIVND (reference sequence). J was trimmed by 5 bases and V by 2 bases; bases with no gene match: 4. The CDR3 is 14 residues long. CDR3 loop: CASSITGGDNEQYF. Here the CDR3 DNA reads TGTGCCAGTAGTATAACAGGGGGCGATAACGAGCAGTACTTC.

This clone showed up just a few times. The chain has TRBV7-6 and TRBJ2-3; D gene uncertain. The V gene's germline CDR1 is SGHVS and CDR2 FNYEAQ. The CDR3 is 18 residues long. Trimming cost V 0 bases and J 1 base, with 17 bases left between them. The CDR3 nucleotides are TGTGCCAGCAGCTTAGCGGTGCCCCGGGTGGCTGGCACAGATACGCAGTATTTT. Translated: CASSLAVPRVAGTDTQYF.

V gene TRBV28 combines with J gene TRBJ1-3; 8 positions match TRBD1. Germline trimming cut 6 bases from V and 5 bases from J; bases unmatched to any gene: 3. The germline V gene encodes CDR1 MDHEN and CDR2 SYDVKM. The CDR3 consists of 13 residues. The CDR3 sequence is CASSGQGRNTIYF. The CDR3 DNA reads as TGTGCCAGCAGCGGACAGGGACGAAACACCATATATTTT. The variable domain in full, with the rest retrieved from reference TRBV28 and TRBJ1-3, is DVKVTQSSRYLVKRTGEKVFLECVQDMDHENMFWYRQDPGLGLRLIYFSYDVKMKEKGDIPEGYSVSREKKERFSLILESASTNQTSMYLCASSGQGRNTIYFGEGSWLTVV.

V and J are TRBV5-1 and TRBJ2-2; weak D call: TRBD2 (5 bases). This CDR3 is 14 amino acids long. The V gene's germline CDR1 is SGHRS and CDR2 YFSETQ. Trimming removed 3 bases at V and 5 bases at J, with 11 bases between. CDR3 loop: CASSSRGGTGELFF. CDR3 nucleotide sequence: TGCGCCAGCAGCTCCCGGGGTGGGACCGGGGAGCTGTTTTTT.

The chain carries TRBV28 and TRBJ2-5; possible D gene TRBD2, 5 bases. Trimming stripped 8 bases from V and 0 bases from J, with 16 bases between. The CDR3 runs 15 residues. The germline V gene has CDR1 MDHEN and CDR2 SYDVKM. CDR3 coding DNA: TGTGCCAGCCGTATAGGTAGCGCGTACCAAGAGACCCAGTACTTC. Translation: CASRIGSAYQETQYF.

The chain links TRBV28 to TRBJ2-1; 14 bases match TRBD2. There are 19 residues in the CDR3. Looked up from germline, CDR1 is MDHEN and CDR2 is SYDVKM. Trimming took 5 bases from V and 6 from J; bases not matched to a gene: 15. The CDR3 bases are TGTGCCAGCAGTCTAAGACTAGCGGGAGGGCCATCAATATTCAATGAGCAGTTCTTC. This sequence encodes CASSLRLAGGPSIFNEQFF.

This clone was recorded only once. This chain joins TRBV10-3 and TRBJ2-7; weak D call: TRBD1 (6 bases). V was cut by 0 bases and J by 3 bases, with 12 bases left in between. The CDR3 runs 15 residues. Germline CDR1 and CDR2: ENHRY and SYGVKD. This CDR3 is CAISESNRAVYEQYF. CDR3 DNA sequence: TGTGCCATCAGTGAGTCGAACAGGGCGGTCTACGAGCAGTACTTC.

The CDR3 loop reads CASSLSGLAGNTGELFF. The CDR3 bases are TGTGCCAGCAGTTTATCTGGACTAGCGGGAAACACCGGGGAGCTGTTTTTT. The rearrangement links TRBV27 to TRBJ2-2; 12 bases agree with TRBD2. V shed 0 bases, J shed 2 bases, and the junction held 1 base outside the gene matches. This CDR3 has 17 amino acids. CDR1 MNHEY and CDR2 SMNVEV come from the germline V gene (reference sequence).

Concerning this clone itself: This is likely a read error, given that the CDR3 carries no conserved phenylalanine or tryptophan at its end. V is TRBV15 and J is TRBJ2-7; 7 bases are shared with TRBD1. After removal of 2 bases from V and 0 bases from J, the junction contained 7 bases not matched to a gene. The germline gives CDR1 LNHNV, CDR2 YYDKDF (reference sequence). The CDR3 loop spans 16 amino acids. The CDR3, as DNA: TGTGCCACCAGCAGACAACGGGACAGCCGCTCCTACGAGCAGTACTCC. It specifies CATSRQRDSRSYEQYS.